The clone carrying this T cell receptor (beta chain) was seen just once. The target antigen is unknown. The repertoire was sequenced with immunoSEQ multiplex PCR; TCRdb's copy has only in-frame clones and lacks some. The table lists more than 85,000 clones, around 93% of them singletons, with less than 0.55% in the top ten. Trimming removed 0 bases from V and 8 bases from J, with 17 bases in between. Germline CDR1 reads ENHRY; CDR2 reads SYGVKD. The length of the CDR3 is 16 residues. This entry belongs to a study of graft-versus-host responses after intestinal transplantation. Broader study findings: Recipient bone marrow held GvH clones, some seen earlier in ileum or blood. High graft-versus-host to host-versus-graft clonal ratios were found in allografts of patients who had graft-donor T cell macrochimerism. The highest levels of circulating GvH clones went along with early declines in HvG clones after transplant.

This sequence originates from a human donor who received an intestinal transplant. The chain recombines TRBV10-3 with TRBJ2-1; a weak D match, TRBD2 (5 bases). Sequencing used unstimulated CD8+ T cells sorted from spleen or lymph node cells, obtained before intestinal transplant. The CDR3 spells CAISESTGFPRDEQFF. CDR3 DNA sequence: TGTGCCATCAGTGAGTCGACGGGATTCCCTCGGGATGAGCAGTTCTTC.